This T cell receptor (beta chain) was documented in a study of T cells in Graves' hyperthyroidism and ophthalmopathy. The CDR3 consists of 14 residues. Germline lookup yields CDR1 SEHNR and CDR2 FQNEAQ (reference sequence). The V end was cut by 5 bases, the J end by 5 bases, with 15 bases between. This clonotype was picked up a small number of times. The target antigen is unknown. TCR beta CDR3 regions were amplified from RNA transcripts. First-round RT-PCR with HTBI primers amplified the TCR CDR3 region. TCRdb passed the multiplex PCR reads through MiXCR, listing each CDR3 protein once. The data contain roughly 500,000 distinct CDR3 sequences, 35% to 50% of them singletons. On the basis of clinical symptoms, serum thyroxine and TRAb, thyroid ultrasound and orbital computed tomography, diagnoses were made. General study results and limits: By a 13 V-J model, ophthalmopathy was set apart from stable hyperthyroidism. The model anticipated ophthalmopathy a median around six months pre-onset.

The material sequenced was peripheral blood or thyroid tissue (not recorded which). The chain links TRBV7-9 to TRBJ1-1, with a weak D call TRBD1 (5 bases). The sequence came from an adult woman with Graves' disease, either hyperthyroidism or ophthalmopathy (not recorded which). CDR3 nucleotide sequence: TGTGCCAGCAGCCCCTCGGGGGGTAGAACTGAAGCTTTCTTT. Translation: CASSPSGGRTEAFF.